The clone carrying this T cell receptor beta chain came up many times. Antigen specificity is unknown. The cDNA was produced through 5'RACE with 10-nucleotide random UMIs. Every sequencing run generated in excess of 180 million TCR-beta sequences. These sequences covered 15-18 subjects. Each CDR3 protein gets one entry after TCRdb re-called the 5' RACE reads with MiXCR. The repertoire holds tens of thousands of distinct CDR3 sequences, with approximately 14% as singletons. Stated time point: longitudinal time-point 1 (baseline). The entry originates in a study of neurological immune-mediated disorders. Points from the study as a whole: CDR3 amino acid sequences of expanded clones were not shared across subjects, a result suggesting private repertoires in all groups.

The junction had 16 bases not matched to a gene; V was cut back by 5 bases and J by 5 bases. Germline V gives CDR1 SGHTA, CDR2 FQGNSA. The CDR3 consists of 17 residues. Sequenced: PBMCs. The chain joins TRBV7-2 to TRBJ2-3, with 7 positions matching TRBD2. The source is a female donor with HTLV-1-associated myelopathy (HAM/TSP). The CDR3 reads CASSRGGGLLFGDTQYF. The CDR3 DNA sequence: TGTGCCAGCAGCCGTGGGGGGGGACTCCTATTTGGAGATACGCAGTATTTT.